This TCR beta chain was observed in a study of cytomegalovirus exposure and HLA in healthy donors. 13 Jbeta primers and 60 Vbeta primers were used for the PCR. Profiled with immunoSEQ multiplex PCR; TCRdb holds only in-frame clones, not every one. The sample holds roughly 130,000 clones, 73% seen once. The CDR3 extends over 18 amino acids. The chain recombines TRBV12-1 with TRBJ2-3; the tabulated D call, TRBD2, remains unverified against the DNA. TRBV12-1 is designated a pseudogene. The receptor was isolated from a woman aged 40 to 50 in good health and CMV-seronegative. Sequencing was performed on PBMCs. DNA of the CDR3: TGTGCCAGCAGCTTTGCAGCGGGGGGCCCACGCGGGTGGGATACGCAGTATTTT. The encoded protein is CASSFAAGGPRGWDTQYF.